This T cell receptor beta chain stems from a study of cytomegalovirus exposure and HLA in healthy donors. General study points: Some segments of the V type, notably TRBV6-2 and TRBV6-3, were excluded as indistinguishable. The HLA-A and HLA-B alleles of most subjects were reportedly predicted accurately from TCR beta sequences. It was in a later analysis that TCR association rates were seen to vary by HLA locus, highest for DRB1 and lowest for HLA-C.

The CDR3 runs 15 residues. CDR1 GTSNPN and CDR2 SVGIG come from the germline V gene (reference sequence). The ends lost 2 bases at V and 4 bases at J; junction bases unmatched: 7. Primers: 60 Vbeta forward and 13 Jbeta reverse. Here immunoSEQ multiplex PCR was the method, and the copy in TCRdb shows in-frame clones only, minus some. Among 130,000 or so clones, roughly 71% were seen once, and the ten largest hold roughly 3%. Of note for this clone: Its antigen is unknown.

The V call is TRBV30, the J call TRBJ1-2, with 10 bases identical to TRBD1. This receptor was taken from a woman aged 40 to 50 in good health and CMV-seropositive. The sample comprised PBMCs. The CDR3 bases are TGTGCCTGGAGTTTCCCGGGACAGGGGTTCTATGGCTACACCTTC. Translating gives CAWSFPGQGFYGYTF.